Described below is a single T cell receptor (beta chain) sequence and its context. In the original workflow: Amplification from reference gene primers served as the basis for estimated nucleated cell counts. Using immunoSEQ multiplex PCR, the repertoire was profiled, and TCRdb retains in-frame clones only, with some absent. That table is the source of V, J and clone size, and D and trimming were worked out from the DNA. The table shows roughly 100,000 clones, with 70% to 90% occurring only once. This entry belongs to a study of blood T cell repertoires in COVID-19. Whole-study context: Samples came from the United States, Italy and Spain, spanning acute and convalescent COVID-19. Sources were T cells, B-cell-depleted T cells, or PBMCs; the material itself was cDNA or gDNA.

The source of this sequence is a man aged 50-60 years with active COVID-19. The source material was peripheral blood.

CDR3 bases: TGTGCCAGCAGTGAAACCAGCGGGGGGGAGCAGTACTTC. Translating it yields CASSETSGGEQYF. This sequence joins TRBV6-1 and TRBJ2-7; 9 nucleotides align to TRBD2. Germline V CDR1 and CDR2: MNHNS, SASEGT. The CDR3 runs 13 residues. V was pared by 2 bases and J by 7 bases, with 3 bases of the junction left unmatched.